This section outlines one T cell receptor beta chain sequence together with its context. The junction does not match germline at one end; this may be a read error. The germline gives CDR1 LGHDT, CDR2 YNNKEL (reference sequence). The CDR3 extends over 14 amino acids. This record belongs to a study of blood T cell repertoires in COVID-19. Study details: The samples span acute and convalescent COVID-19 from the United States, Italy and Spain.

Data came from immunoSEQ multiplex PCR; TCRdb stores just in-frame clones and leaves some out. In the table there are more than 200,000 clones, roughly 82% of which are singletons. The source is a woman in her 40s who had recovered from COVID-19. The chain recombines TRBV3-1 (or the pseudogene TRBV3-2) with TRBJ1-2; D unresolved. Material for sequencing was peripheral blood. CDR3 DNA sequence: TGTGCCAGCTTAAACTCGGGAGCTAAGTATGGCTACACCTTC. Translated, it gives CASLNSGAKYGYTF.